This T cell receptor beta chain was obtained from a study of T-cell reconstitution after alpha-beta-depleted transplantation in children. Unique molecular identifiers tagged the TCRbeta library. A single record per CDR3 protein comes from TCRdb applying MiXCR to the PCR reads. Among about 91,000 distinct CDR3 sequences listed, roughly 8.8% were seen once. This clonotype has at least ten counts. The germline V gene encodes CDR1 SGHTA and CDR2 FQGNSA. CDR3 size: 14 residues. V lost 3 bases to trimming and J lost 2 bases, with 9 bases between them. The V gene is TRBV7-2, the J gene TRBJ2-3; D remains ambiguous. The sequence was collected from a human donor who donated a stem cell graft to a child with congenital amegakaryocytic thrombocytopenia. The sequencing here drew on PBMCs from the stem cell graft donor, taken from the stem cell graft. This CDR3 is CASSLAPSTDTQYF. The CDR3 region has the DNA TGTGCCAGCAGCTTGGCTCCCTCCACAGATACGCAGTATTTT.